Below, one T cell receptor beta chain is given with its context. Its antigen is not known. Treatment reported: oral pan-JAK inhibitor, 5-10 mg twice daily. This record comes from a study of CD8+ T cells in alopecia areata. Whole-study context: Those patients who were treated received oral tofacitinib, which was given at 5 to 10 mg twice daily for moderate-to-severe alopecia areata. Study-wide results and caveats: Affected scalp, especially in alopecia totalis/universalis, had a higher clonality than normal scalp did.

Sequencing used cDNA as its template, made by extracting RNA and reverse transcribing it. Some clones are missing from TCRdb's copy, which holds only in-frame ones; the method was immunoSEQ multiplex PCR. The sample records fewer than 350,000 clones, about 62% being singletons. The TCR originated in a human donor with alopecia areata. The specimen comprised CD4+ T cells sorted from blood, sampled at week 24, from a patient treated with tofacitinib.

DNA for the CDR3: TGTGCCAGCAGCTTAACCCACCCGTCCTCTGGGGCCAACGTCCTGACTTTC. Protein: CASSLTHPSSGANVLTF. The chain joins TRBV11-2 to TRBJ2-6, with D hard to call. CDR1 and CDR2 from the germline V gene are SGHAT and FQNNGV. The CDR3 spans 17 residues. The V end lost 2 bases, the J end lost 0 bases, and 11 bases lay between the germline ends. The entire variable domain, with the rest obtained from reference TRBV11-2 and TRBJ2-6, is as follows: EAGVAQSPRYKIIEKRQSVAFWCNPISGHATLYWYQQILGQGPKLLIQFQNNGVVDDSQLPKDRFSAERLKGVDSTLKIQPAKLEDSAVYLCASSLTHPSSGANVLTFGAGSRLTVL.